This TCR beta chain was profiled in a study of blood T cell repertoires in COVID-19 (dated by TCRdb to the early 2020s). In the study overall: Samples covering the acute and convalescent phases of COVID-19 were provided by collaborators in the United States, Italy and Spain. Samples were obtained from the ongoing ImmuneRACE study (first 160 participants) and from approximately 1,200 subjects provided by 6 global collaborators. Subjects who had been exposed to COVID-19, were actively infected with it, or had recovered from it provided the deeply sampled blood TCRbeta repertoires that made up the dataset. Sample metadata almost always included a de-identified subject ID, COVID-19 status, age in years and sex. A freely available public database, intended as a resource for researchers studying the immune response to SARS-CoV-2, is where the repertoires were released. The material from the prospective study consisted of cDNA or gDNA derived from T cells, B-cell-depleted T cells, or PBMCs. Where HLA class I and class II types were available, the types were taken from metadata supplied by the sample provider, not from assay-based typing.

V is cut by 6 bases and J by 4 bases, and the space between the germline ends is 12 bases. CDR1 LGHDT and CDR2 YNNKEL were looked up in the germline V gene (reference sequence). Spanning cysteine to phenylalanine, the CDR3 consists of 13 amino acids. CDR3 DNA is the only sequence kept; it has 39 bases, read in frame from the first base. A note on this clone: Its antigen specificity is not known. No qualities accompany the bases; no much larger clone lies one base away.

The immunoSEQ Assay, a bias-controlled multiplex PCR, was used to amplify TCRbeta CDR3 regions from genomic DNA. Per the original workflow: The number of nucleated cells in each sample was estimated by amplification of reference gene primers within the assay. To quantify the absolute abundance of each unique TCRbeta CDR3 rearrangement, sequence reads were collapsed and filtered. For each sample, productive Simpson clonality was calculated as the square root of Simpson's diversity index over productive rearrangements. What TCRdb holds here is the immuneACCESS table cut down to in-frame rearrangements. Part of the clones is not present; checked against another copy, under half of the missing clones reflect an unresolved V gene, and the others are unexplained. D and trimming were read from the DNA, whereas the V and J calls and clone size are those reported in that table. The sample yields roughly 290,000 clones; 70% to 90% were counted once. The ten biggest clones cover approximately 7.8% of the sample.

Samples from volunteer blood donors who had recovered from COVID-19 were contributed by a second Seattle source. Each collaborating institution followed its own protocols to collect whole blood in K2EDTA tubes. Collaborator samples were shipped for TCRbeta analysis as frozen whole blood, isolated PBMCs, or DNA extracted from either sample type. What the work shows at the level of the full study, not this receptor alone: How much clinical and demographic metadata was included differed by source and by participant, and the metadata was provided uncurated.

The TCR originated in a woman aged 50 to 60 who had recovered from COVID-19. The chain joins TRBV3-1 (or the pseudogene TRBV3-2) to TRBJ2-5, with the D gene not confidently named. Sequenced sample: peripheral blood. Read as DNA, the sequence is TGTGCCAGCAGTTCTGCCCGAGGAGAGACCCAGTACTTC. This translates into CASSSARGETQYF.